Below are 21 T cell receptor beta chains sequenced from a single sample in a study of blood T cell repertoires in COVID-19. Data came from immunoSEQ multiplex PCR; TCRdb stores just in-frame clones and leaves some out. Of 120,000 to 150,000 clones listed, 87% are singletons. The sequencing sample was made of peripheral blood. The source of these receptors is a woman aged 45-59 years with acute or convalescent COVID-19.

V gene TRBV6-5 combines with J gene TRBJ1-4; D unclear. Germline CDR1 MNHEY, CDR2 SVGAGI. V shed 1 base and J shed 6 bases, with 9 bases lying between them. The CDR3 is 14 residues long. CDR3 loop: CASSYWAMDEKLFF. The CDR3 DNA follows: TGTGCCAGCAGTTACTGGGCAATGGATGAAAAACTGTTTTTT.

The chain joins TRBV7-2 to TRBJ2-7, with 12 bases aligning to TRBD2. The junction had 12 bases not matched to a gene; V was cut back by 5 bases and J by 7 bases. This CDR3 region has 16 residues. The V gene's germline CDR1 is SGHTA and CDR2 FQGNSA. The CDR3 here is CASSATSGRGLVEQYF. The CDR3 DNA follows: TGTGCCAGCAGCGCGACTAGCGGGAGAGGTTTGGTAGAGCAGTACTTC.

V is TRBV4-1 and J is TRBJ1-2; D unclear. The CDR3 has 15 amino acids. CDR1 MGHRA and CDR2 YSYEKL come from the germline V gene. The ends were cut back, 4 bases at V and 0 bases at J, with 12 bases in the middle. CDR3 residues: CASSLQSDTNYGYTF. CDR3 DNA: TGCGCCAGCAGCCTCCAAAGTGACACTAACTATGGCTACACCTTC.

This chain uses TRBV24-1 with TRBJ1-5; 7 bases match TRBD1. Germline CDR1 and CDR2: KGHDR and SFDVKD. V lost 3 bases, J lost 7 bases, and 5 bases stayed unmatched. There are 14 residues in the CDR3. The CDR3 loop reads CATSDTQGIQPQHF. The CDR3 bases are TGTGCCACCAGTGATACACAGGGGATACAGCCCCAGCATTTT.

The rearrangement links TRBV19 to TRBJ1-1, with D tentatively TRBD1 (5 bases). Germline V lookup: CDR1 LNHDA, CDR2 SQIVND (reference sequence). Between the trimmed V and J ends, which lost 5 bases and 5 bases, there was a span of 12 bases. The CDR3 sequence is 13 residues long. This CDR3 is CASSSRTMTEAFF. Written as DNA, the CDR3 is TGTGCCAGTAGTTCTCGGACAATGACTGAAGCTTTCTTT. The whole variable domain, remainder taken from reference TRBV19 and TRBJ1-1, is DGGITQSPKYLFRKEGQNVTLSCEQNLNHDAMYWYRQDPGQGLRLIYYSQIVNDFQKGDIAEGYSVSREKKESFPLTVTSAQKNPTAFYLCASSSRTMTEAFFGQGTRLTVV.

The V call is TRBV15, the J call TRBJ2-1, with TRBD1 matching over 7 bases. This CDR3 has 15 amino acids. Per the germline V gene, CDR1 is LNHNV and CDR2 is YYDKDF (reference sequence). J was trimmed by 6 bases and V by 0 bases; bases with no gene match: 5. In nucleotides, the CDR3 is TGTGCCACCAGCAGAGATCGGTCAGGGGGCAATGAGCAGTTCTTC. It specifies CATSRDRSGGNEQFF.

The chain carries TRBV19 and TRBJ2-7; a weak D match, TRBD2 (5 bases). This CDR3 has 16 residues. V lost 5 bases, J lost 0 bases, and 17 bases lay in between. Looked up from germline, CDR1 is LNHDA and CDR2 is SQIVND (reference sequence). The CDR3 is CASSEFRTSLSYEQYF. In DNA, the CDR3 is TGTGCCAGTAGTGAGTTCCGGACTTCCCTCTCCTACGAGCAGTACTTC. The full variable domain, completed using reference TRBV19 and TRBJ2-7, is DGGITQSPKYLFRKEGQNVTLSCEQNLNHDAMYWYRQDPGQGLRLIYYSQIVNDFQKGDIAEGYSVSREKKESFPLTVTSAQKNPTAFYLCASSEFRTSLSYEQYFGPGTRLTVT.

The rearrangement joins TRBV5-4 to TRBJ1-2; 8 bases align to TRBD1. From germline, CDR1 is SGHNT and CDR2 YYREEE (reference sequence). The CDR3 spans 14 residues. Trimming at V came to 4 bases and at J to 5 bases, leaving 7 bases not matched to a gene. The CDR3 bases are TGTGCCAGCAGCATCGGACAGGGCCCTTATGGCTACACCTTC. Translated, it gives CASSIGQGPYGYTF.

The J gene is TRBJ1-5, the V gene TRBV11-2; a weak D match, TRBD1 (6 bases). This CDR3 spans 14 amino acids. Germline CDR1 and CDR2: SGHAT and FQNNGV. The V gene lost 5 bases and the J gene lost 2 bases, with 10 bases spanning the gap. DNA of the CDR3: TGTGCCAGCAGCCAGGGGTCGGGCAATCAGCCCCAGCATTTT. This translates into CASSQGSGNQPQHF.

The rearrangement uses TRBV5-4 and TRBJ2-2; TRBD2 aligns across 11 bases. V lost 4 bases to trimming and J lost 1 base; unmatched junction nucleotides: 12. Germline lookup yields CDR1 SGHNT and CDR2 YYREEE (reference sequence). CDR3 size: 19 residues. This CDR3 is CASSPFFWTSGQNTGELFF. In DNA form, the CDR3 reads TGTGCCAGCAGCCCCTTCTTTTGGACTAGCGGGCAGAACACCGGGGAGCTGTTTTTT.

The rearrangement uses TRBV2 and TRBJ1-5, with 7 bases aligning to TRBD1. Germline-derived CDR1 and CDR2 are SNHLY and FYNNEI. The length of the CDR3 is 15 residues. V was pared by 2 bases and J by 6 bases, with 7 bases of the junction left unmatched. The CDR3: CASSERTGYAQPQHF. The DNA for the CDR3 is TGTGCCAGCAGTGAAAGGACAGGTTATGCTCAGCCCCAGCATTTT.

V and J are TRBV5-1 and TRBJ2-2, with TRBD1 matching over 7 bases. With 3 bases clipped from V and 4 bases from J, the junction kept 3 bases outside the gene matches. The CDR3 runs 14 residues. Germline V gene sequence: CDR1 SGHRS, CDR2 YFSETQ. CDR3 amino acids: CASSSTGSTGELFF. The DNA of the CDR3 is TGCGCCAGCAGCTCGACAGGGAGCACCGGGGAGCTGTTTTTT.

The genes are TRBV27 and TRBJ1-1; 8 positions match TRBD1. The CDR3 covers 16 residues. The ends lost 5 bases at V and 5 bases at J; junction bases unmatched: 13. CDR1 MNHEY and CDR2 SMNVEV come from the germline V gene (reference sequence). CDR3 sequence: CASSPRTGRGSTEAFF. As DNA, the CDR3 is TGTGCCAGCAGTCCTCGGACAGGGAGGGGGTCGACTGAAGCTTTCTTT.

The V gene is TRBV11-3, the J gene TRBJ2-1; 7 nucleotides match TRBD2. CDR3 length: 13 residues. The V gene end was trimmed by 5 bases and the J gene end by 14 bases; junction bases not matched to a gene: 12. Germline CDR1 reads SGHNT; CDR2 reads YENEEA. For the CDR3, the DNA is TGTGCCAGCAGCCCCAGGTTGGCGGGAGAGGAGTTCTTC. The encoded protein is CASSPRLAGEEFF.

On this clone itself: The germline gene is not matched at one end of the junction; a read error may be the cause. This chain connects TRBV30 to TRBJ1-2; D call uncertain. The CDR3 has 12 residues. Per germline, CDR1 GTSNPN and CDR2 SVGIG (reference sequence). The CDR3 sequence: CAWSVPGLSYTF. CDR3 DNA sequence: TGTGCCTGGAGTGTACCCGGGTTGAGCTACACCTTT. The full variable domain, its missing parts supplied by reference TRBV30 and TRBJ1-2, is SQTIHQWPATLVQPVGSPLSLECTVEGTSNPNLYWYRQAAGRGLQLLFYSVGIGQISSEVPQNLSASRPQDRQFILSSKKLLLSDSGFYLCAWSVPGLSYTFGSGTRLTVV.

The J gene is TRBJ1-2, the V gene TRBV5-4; D possibly corresponds to TRBD1 (6 bases). Trimming removed 0 bases at V and 1 base at J, with 13 bases between. Looked up from germline, CDR1 is SGHNT and CDR2 is YYREEE (reference sequence). The CDR3 runs to 16 residues. In DNA, the CDR3 is TGTGCCAGCAGCTTGGACAGGGTAGAGCATAACTATGGCTACACCTTC. Protein product: CASSLDRVEHNYGYTF.

The CDR3 loop reads CASSLDRTLEKLFF. CDR3 nucleotide sequence: TGTGCCAGCAGTTTGGACAGGACACTTGAAAAACTGTTTTTT. The chain carries TRBV6-6 and TRBJ1-4, with 7 bases identical to TRBD1. The germline gives CDR1 MNHNY, CDR2 SVGAGI (reference sequence). The CDR3 has 14 amino acids. The V and J ends lost 4 bases and 7 bases, in that order; junction bases with no gene match: 6.

The chain uses TRBV7-3 and TRBJ2-1, with no clear D. The CDR3 spans 17 residues. Germline lookup yields CDR1 SGHTA and CDR2 FQGTGA. V shed 5 bases and J shed 0 bases, with 17 bases lying between them. CDR3 amino acids: CASSPLLSKSSYNEQFF. CDR3 in DNA: TGTGCCAGCAGCCCCCTACTTAGCAAGAGCTCCTACAATGAGCAGTTCTTC.

The chain recombines TRBV6-5 with TRBJ2-3; D unclear. Germline lookup yields CDR1 MNHEY and CDR2 SVGAGI. This CDR3 comprises 15 residues. With 8 bases removed from V and 3 bases from J, the gap between germline ends came to 18 bases. The CDR3 region has the DNA TGTGCCAGCCGCATTAACTGGGCCCTGACAGATACGCAGTATTTT. Protein: CASRINWALTDTQYF.

The chain carries TRBV11-3 and TRBJ2-1; 8 bases align to TRBD2. Looked up from germline, CDR1 is SGHNT and CDR2 is YENEEA. V trimming: 2 bases; J trimming: 12 bases; junction bases outside the gene matches: 3. The CDR3 extends over 12 amino acids. The CDR3, as DNA: TGTGCCAGCAGCTTAACGGGGGGGGTGCAGTTCTTC. Translated, it gives CASSLTGGVQFF.

The gene calls are TRBV30 and TRBJ1-1; D is ambiguous. With 0 bases removed from V and 2 bases from J, the gap between germline ends came to 4 bases. This CDR3 has 12 amino acids. Germline loops: CDR1 GTSNPN, CDR2 SVGIG (reference sequence). CDR3 DNA: TGTGCCTGGAGTGTCTCCAACACTGAAGCTTTCTTT. It yields the protein CAWSVSNTEAFF.